A selection of T cell receptor beta chains follows, all from one sample in a study of T cell responses to AZD1222 COVID-19 vaccine. The assay was immunoSEQ multiplex PCR, and TCRdb's table has in-frame clones only and misses some. The sample holds 55,000 to 85,000 clones, about four fifths seen once. Material: peripheral blood, obtained on day 0 of AZD1222 vaccination. Receptors were obtained from an adult in good health. CDR3s include the opening cysteine and the closing phenylalanine or tryptophan. Fields, in order: D gene, V gene, clone size, J gene, CDR3 DNA, CDR3 protein. A D gene is named only where the DNA matches it firmly. Rows may omit the clone size; those that give it use once, few, many or a size class.

D gene: NA
V gene: TRBV5-5
clone size: NA
J gene: TRBJ1-2
CDR3 DNA: TGTGCCAGCAGCTTGAGGGCTAACTATGGCTACACCTTC
CDR3 protein: CASSLRANYGYTF

D gene: NA
V gene: TRBV10-1
clone size: NA
J gene: TRBJ1-3
CDR3 DNA: TGCGCCAGCAGTGAGTCGGGGGCTGGAAACACCATATATTTT
CDR3 protein: CASSESGAGNTIYF

D gene: NA
V gene: TRBV11-2
clone size: once
J gene: TRBJ2-7
CDR3 DNA: TGTGCCAGCAGCTCGCTTTCCTACGAGCAGTACTTC
CDR3 protein: CASSSLSYEQYF

D gene: NA
V gene: TRBV11-2
clone size: NA
J gene: TRBJ1-5
CDR3 DNA: TGTGCCAGCAGCTTATACGAGGACCAGCCCCAGCATTTT
CDR3 protein: CASSLYEDQPQHF

D gene: NA
V gene: TRBV18
clone size: NA
J gene: TRBJ2-1
CDR3 DNA: TGTGCCAGCTCACCAGGGACAAATGAGCAGTTCTTC
CDR3 protein: CASSPGTNEQFF

D gene: TRBD2
V gene: TRBV7-8
clone size: NA
J gene: TRBJ2-7
CDR3 DNA: TGTGCCAGCAGCCGAGCGGGGAGGAGCTCCTACGAGCAGTACTTC
CDR3 protein: CASSRAGRSSYEQYF

D gene: NA
V gene: TRBV7-8
clone size: few
J gene: TRBJ1-4
CDR3 DNA: TGTGCCAGCAGCCTGGGGGGGTATGAAAAACTGTTTTTT
CDR3 protein: CASSLGGYEKLFF

D gene: TRBD2
V gene: TRBV29-1
clone size: once
J gene: TRBJ2-1
CDR3 DNA: TGCAGCGTTGTTGGGTTAGCGGGGGTCTACAATGAGCAGTTCTTC
CDR3 protein: CSVVGLAGVYNEQFF

D gene: NA
V gene: TRBV5-4
clone size: NA
J gene: TRBJ2-3
CDR3 DNA: TGTGCCAGCAGCTTGGCCTCAAGCGGCGGTACTAGCACAGATACGCAGTATTTT
CDR3 protein: CASSLASSGGTSTDTQYF

D gene: NA
V gene: TRBV30
clone size: NA
J gene: TRBJ2-6
CDR3 DNA: TGTGCCTGGAGTGTAAACTCTGGGGCCAACGTCCTGACTTTC
CDR3 protein: CAWSVNSGANVLTF

D gene: NA
V gene: TRBV5-1
clone size: NA
J gene: TRBJ1-2
CDR3 DNA: TGCGCCAGCAGCCCACAAACCGGGACAAACACCTATGGCTACACCTTC
CDR3 protein: CASSPQTGTNTYGYTF

D gene: NA
V gene: TRBV1
clone size: few
J gene: TRBJ1-5
CDR3 DNA: TGCACCAGCAGCCAAGATGCCGGGAATCAGCCCCAGCATTTT
CDR3 protein: CTSSQDAGNQPQHF

D gene: NA
V gene: TRBV30
clone size: NA
J gene: TRBJ2-2
CDR3 DNA: TGTGCCTGGAGTCTAACCGACAGGAGGGGGGCCGGGGAGCTGTTTTTT
CDR3 protein: CAWSLTDRRGAGELFF

D gene: NA
V gene: TRBV2
clone size: NA
J gene: TRBJ1-5
CDR3 DNA: TGTGCCAGCAGTGAATGGGTAGGAAATCAGCCCCAGCATTTT
CDR3 protein: CASSEWVGNQPQHF